This TCR beta chain was identified in a study of blood T cell repertoires in COVID-19. Study-level background: Both acute and convalescent COVID-19 samples were obtained from the United States, Italy and Spain. The analysed material was cDNA or gDNA that came from T cells, B-cell-depleted T cells, or PBMCs.

The authors' processing: From reference gene primer amplification, estimates of nucleated cell counts were derived. Data came from immunoSEQ multiplex PCR; TCRdb stores just in-frame clones and leaves some out. Clonal size and the V and J genes are those of that table, whereas D and trimming came from the DNA. The sample yields about 230,000 clones, approximately 88% seen once. Sequenced input: peripheral blood. The receptor comes from a man aged 35 to 55 with acute or convalescent COVID-19.

CDR3 sequence (DNA): TGTGCCAGCACCCGGGTGAACGGTGAAGCTTTCTTT. Encoded protein: CASTRVNGEAFF. The genes are TRBV7-9 and TRBJ1-1, with D unclear. V was clipped by 7 bases and J by 7 bases, with 13 bases between them. Germline lookup yields CDR1 SEHNR and CDR2 FQNEAQ (reference sequence). The CDR3 length is 12 residues.